The 28 T cell receptor beta chains below come from one sample, sequenced in a study of CD8 T cells in ankylosing spondylitis. TCRdb processed the 5' RACE reads anew with MiXCR; each CDR3 protein has one entry. The repertoire holds 100,000 to 150,000 distinct CDR3 sequences, approximately 6.8% seen once, with 12% in the top ten. Sequenced sample: blood, either unsorted or a sorted T cell fraction (not recorded which). These receptors came from a male donor with ankylosing spondylitis or in good health (not recorded which).

This clonotype was detected ten times or more. DNA of the CDR3: TGTGCCAGCAGGGGGGAAGCTAATTCACCCCTCCACTTT. This gives the protein CASRGEANSPLHF. The genes are TRBV27 and TRBJ1-6; weak D call: TRBD1 (5 bases). Germline CDR1 is MNHEY and CDR2 is SMNVEV (reference sequence). With 6 bases removed from V and 6 bases from J, the gap between germline ends came to 9 bases. The CDR3 covers 13 residues.

This clonotype has a count of ten or more. The chain recombines TRBV7-9 with TRBJ2-2; the D is unclear. Germline loops: CDR1 SEHNR, CDR2 FQNEAQ (reference sequence). Trimming took off 6 bases at V and 3 bases at J, with 8 bases between the two ends. The CDR3 has 13 amino acids. The CDR3 nucleotides read TGTGCCAGCAGTCCTCGATACACCGGGGAGCTGTTTTTT. It specifies CASSPRYTGELFF.

At least ten counts were recorded for this clonotype. The chain couples TRBV5-1 to TRBJ2-5; D possibly corresponds to TRBD1 (5 bases). This CDR3 is 12 amino acids long. V lost 5 bases, J lost 3 bases, and 8 bases lay in between. Germline CDR1 and CDR2: SGHRS and YFSETQ. CDR3 coding DNA: TGCGCCAGCAGACAGGAAAAAGAGACCCAGTACTTC. This codes for CASRQEKETQYF.

This clonotype was found many times. The gene calls are TRBV20-1 and TRBJ2-7, with D perhaps TRBD1 (5 bases). CDR1 is DFQATT and CDR2 is SNEGSKA in the germline V gene (reference sequence). Trimming pared 3 bases from V and 6 bases from J, leaving 9 bases between. The CDR3 contains 11 residues. Here the CDR3 reads CSARVRGEQYF. The CDR3 DNA is TGCAGTGCTAGGGTAAGGGGCGAGCAGTACTTC.

This clonotype was found many times. This chain links TRBV20-1 with TRBJ1-1, with TRBD1 identical over 7 bases. There are 16 residues in the CDR3. With V trimmed by 3 bases and J by 0 bases, 10 bases remained unmatched. CDR1 and CDR2 (germline): DFQATT, SNEGSKA (reference sequence). The CDR3 sequence: CSARGQGGVVNTEAFF. The CDR3 nucleotides read TGCAGTGCTAGGGGGCAGGGGGGCGTCGTGAACACTGAAGCTTTCTTT.

Ten or more counts support this clonotype. The J gene is TRBJ2-5, the V gene TRBV29-1; the match to TRBD2 covers 7 bases. This CDR3 region has 15 residues. The germline V gene has CDR1 SQVTM and CDR2 ANQGSEA. The J segment lost 4 bases and the V segment lost 3 bases, leaving 11 bases of the junction unmatched. The CDR3 DNA reads TGCAGCGTTGACCAGCCAGGGAGGGTCGGAGAGACCCAGTACTTC. Amino acid sequence: CSVDQPGRVGETQYF.

This clonotype has at least ten counts. The chain combines TRBV7-2 with TRBJ1-1; unclear D gene. Trimming removed 6 bases from V and 4 bases from J, with 18 bases in between. This CDR3 comprises 15 residues. Germline V lookup: CDR1 SGHTA, CDR2 FQGNSA. The CDR3 sequence: CASSFYVGVLTEAFF. As DNA, the CDR3 is TGTGCCAGCAGTTTTTACGTCGGGGTCCTCACTGAAGCTTTCTTT. Full variable domain (rest looked up from reference TRBV7-2 and TRBJ1-1): GAGVSQSPSNKVTEKGKDVELRCDPISGHTALYWYRQSLGQGLEFLIYFQGNSAPDKSGLPSDRFSAERTGGSVSTLTIQRTQQEDSAVYLCASSFYVGVLTEAFFGQGTRLTVV.

The chain links TRBV4-1 to TRBJ2-3; D remains ambiguous. With 0 bases removed from V and 6 bases from J, the gap between germline ends came to 10 bases. The germline gives CDR1 MGHRA, CDR2 YSYEKL. This CDR3 spans 14 amino acids. This CDR3 is CASSQEERRDTQYF. CDR3 DNA sequence: TGCGCCAGCAGCCAAGAGGAACGGCGGGATACGCAGTATTTT.

This clonotype has a count of ten or more. The chain links TRBV5-1 to TRBJ2-7; 8 nucleotides agree with TRBD1. CDR3 size: 15 residues. V dropped 0 bases and J dropped 3; count of bases not matched to a gene: 5. Germline CDR1 SGHRS, CDR2 YFSETQ. In nucleotides, the CDR3 is TGCGCCAGCAGCTTGGGACAGGGGAAACTCTACGAGCAGTACTTC. Protein: CASSLGQGKLYEQYF.

This clonotype was counted at least ten times. V and J are TRBV20-1 and TRBJ2-7; perhaps TRBD1 as D (6 bases). Germline values: CDR1 DFQATT, CDR2 SNEGSKA (reference sequence). Trimming took off 0 bases at V and 5 bases at J, with 29 bases between the two ends. The CDR3 covers 19 residues. Here the CDR3 reads CSARDSKVVVMLGADEQYF. CDR3 coding DNA: TGCAGTGCTAGAGATTCAAAGGTTGTCGTTATGCTGGGGGCCGACGAGCAGTACTTC.

This clonotype was counted ten times or more. The chain carries TRBV10-3 and TRBJ2-7, with D tentatively TRBD2 (5 bases). CDR1 is ENHRY and CDR2 is SYGVKD in the germline V gene. V was clipped by 2 bases and J by 9 bases, with 17 bases between them. This CDR3 contains 14 residues. In DNA form, the CDR3 reads TGTGCCATCAGTGAGCCCATAGCTCTAGAGGGGCAGTACTTC. Residues: CAISEPIALEGQYF.

In this sample, this clonotype turned up many times. The chain recombines TRBV13 with TRBJ2-2; D is unresolved. The germline V and J ends were trimmed by 5 bases and 5 bases, with 12 bases remaining between them. The CDR3 is made up of 14 amino acids. Germline V gene lookup returns CDR1 PRHDT and CDR2 FYEKMQ (reference sequence). Here the CDR3 DNA reads TGTGCCAGCAGCCGGGCTTCGGATACCGGGGAGCTGTTTTTT. It translates to CASSRASDTGELFF. Full variable domain (outside the CDR3, taken from reference TRBV13 and TRBJ2-2): AAGVIQSPRHLIKEKRETATLKCYPIPRHDTVYWYQQGPGQDPQFLISFYEKMQSDKGSIPDRFSAQQFSDYHSELNMSSLELGDSALYFCASSRASDTGELFFGEGSRLTVL.

This clonotype has at least ten counts. The chain carries TRBV20-1 and TRBJ2-1, with TRBD1 as a possible D gene (6 bases). This CDR3 has 16 residues. Trimming removed 0 bases at V and 12 bases at J, with 24 bases between. Germline V CDR1 and CDR2: DFQATT, SNEGSKA (reference sequence). The CDR3 DNA follows: TGCAGTGCTAGAGATTCGTCCAGGGGTGGTTCGGGTGGGCAGTTCTTC. Protein sequence: CSARDSSRGGSGGQFF.

This clonotype was observed many times. V usage is TRBV7-2 and J usage is TRBJ2-2; no firm D call. Germline CDR1 reads SGHTA; CDR2 reads FQGNSA. Trimming stripped 3 bases from V and 2 bases from J, with 10 bases between. The CDR3 extends over 15 amino acids. This CDR3 reads CASSFSPINTGELFF. The CDR3, as DNA: TGTGCCAGCAGCTTCTCGCCGATAAACACCGGGGAGCTGTTTTTT.

This clonotype has a count of ten or more. The chain couples TRBV29-1 to TRBJ1-1; D gene unclear. CDR3 length: 14 residues. The ends were cut back, 5 bases at V and 2 bases at J, with 15 bases in the middle. Per germline, CDR1 SQVTM and CDR2 ANQGSEA. CDR3 residues: CSVRRRLNNTEAFF. CDR3 coding DNA: TGCAGCGTTCGACGGCGCTTGAACAACACTGAAGCTTTCTTT. Full variable domain (missing parts from reference TRBV29-1 and TRBJ1-1): SAVISQKPSRDICQRGTSLTIQCQVDSQVTMMFWYRQQPGQSLTLIATANQGSEATYESGFVIDKFPISRPNLTFSTLTVSNMSPEDSSIYLCSVRRRLNNTEAFFGQGTRLTVV.

In this sample, this clonotype turned up many times. The chain combines TRBV7-9 with TRBJ2-3; D call uncertain. V lost 2 bases to trimming and J lost 0 bases, with 12 bases between them. The CDR3 runs 16 residues. Germline loops: CDR1 SEHNR, CDR2 FQNEAQ (reference sequence). The chain's CDR3 is CASSLRPGSSTDTQYF. The CDR3 coding sequence is TGTGCCAGCAGCTTACGTCCAGGCTCTAGCACAGATACGCAGTATTTT.

This clonotype was detected ten times or more. The rearrangement links TRBV6-5 to TRBJ2-1; D is undetermined. This CDR3 comprises 15 residues. Trimming stripped 0 bases from V and 5 bases from J, with 11 bases between. Looked up from germline, CDR1 is MNHEY and CDR2 is SVGAGI. In DNA form, the CDR3 reads TGTGCCAGCAGTTACTCCGGAACGGCGAACAATGAGCAGTTCTTC. Translating gives CASSYSGTANNEQFF.

Many counts were recorded for this clonotype. This CDR3 is CASSRTSGVVEQYF. In nucleotides, the CDR3 is TGCGCCAGCAGCCGGACTAGCGGAGTCGTGGAGCAGTACTTC. The V gene is TRBV5-1, the J gene TRBJ2-7; 10 bases map to TRBD2. The CDR3 is made up of 14 amino acids. V was pared by 4 bases and J by 7 bases, with 8 bases of the junction left unmatched. CDR1 is SGHRS and CDR2 is YFSETQ in the germline V gene.

This clonotype has at least ten counts. The chain carries TRBV2 and TRBJ2-7; D is unresolved. Germline V gene sequence: CDR1 SNHLY, CDR2 FYNNEI. V gave up 4 bases and J gave up 6 bases, with 7 bases separating them. The CDR3 spans 11 residues. CDR3 residues: CASSGLGEQYF. The CDR3, as DNA: TGTGCCAGCAGTGGTCTGGGCGAGCAGTACTTC. Complete variable domain (other parts from reference TRBV2 and TRBJ2-7): EPEVTQTPSHQVTQMGQEVILRCVPISNHLYFYWYRQILGQKVEFLVSFYNNEISEKSEIFDDQFSVERPDGSNFTLKIRSTKLEDSAMYFCASSGLGEQYFGPGTRLTVT.

Comment on this clonotype: Given a much more abundant clone one base away, this may be a read error. The chain uses TRBV20-1 and TRBJ2-2, with D perhaps TRBD2 (6 bases). This CDR3 is built from 17 residues. Germline V gene lookup returns CDR1 DFQATT and CDR2 SNEGSKA (reference sequence). The ends were cut back, 8 bases at V and 7 bases at J, with 29 bases in the middle. The chain's CDR3 is CSTYLRGKDWVYGELFF. In DNA, the CDR3 is TGCAGTACTTATTTGCGGGGAAAAGACTGGGTATACGGGGAGCTGTTTTTT.

This clonotype came up many times. The V call is TRBV7-2, the J call TRBJ2-7; 7 bases are a match to TRBD1. CDR1 is SGHTA, CDR2 FQGNSA, per germline. With V trimmed by 5 bases and J by 2 bases, 9 bases remained unmatched. CDR3 length: 15 amino acids. The CDR3 is CASSPSRDRTYEQYF. The CDR3 DNA sequence: TGTGCCAGCAGCCCGTCCCGGGACAGAACCTACGAGCAGTACTTC.

V and J are TRBV5-1 and TRBJ2-1; a weak D match, TRBD2 (5 bases). From germline, CDR1 is SGHRS and CDR2 YFSETQ. Trimming cost V 1 base and J 4 bases, with 12 bases left between them. The CDR3 is made up of 15 amino acids. CDR3: CASSLFSGEYNEQFF. The CDR3 coding sequence is TGCGCCAGCAGCTTGTTCTCCGGGGAATACAATGAGCAGTTCTTC.

This clonotype has ten or more counts. The gene calls are TRBV29-1 and TRBJ2-1; 7 bases match TRBD2. This CDR3 is 16 amino acids long. V shed 7 bases, J shed 0 bases, and the junction held 12 bases outside the gene matches. Germline V lookup: CDR1 SQVTM, CDR2 ANQGSEA. CDR3 residues: CSARRLLAYSYNEQFF. Written as DNA, the CDR3 is TGCAGCGCCCGAAGGCTACTAGCGTACTCCTACAATGAGCAGTTCTTC.

This clonotype was counted at least ten times. The chain combines TRBV5-1 with TRBJ2-1; D gene unclear. This CDR3 has 13 amino acids. Trimming stripped 2 bases from V and 7 bases from J, with 10 bases between. CDR1 is SGHRS and CDR2 is YFSETQ in the germline V gene. CDR3 nucleotides: TGCGCCAGCAGCTTTAGGAGAATAAATGAGCAGTTCTTC. Its translation: CASSFRRINEQFF.

This clonotype has at least ten counts. This chain links TRBV7-9 with TRBJ2-2; D ambiguous. The V gene lost 5 bases and the J gene lost 6 bases, with 4 bases spanning the gap. Germline CDR1 is SEHNR and CDR2 is FQNEAQ (reference sequence). The CDR3 runs to 11 residues. CDR3 DNA sequence: TGTGCCAGCAGCCCCGCCGGGGAGCTGTTTTTT. Its translation: CASSPAGELFF.

In this sample, this clonotype turned up many times. The V and J genes are TRBV7-3 and TRBJ1-1; TRBD1 is a possible D gene (6 bases). The CDR3 is 14 residues long. The germline CDR1 and CDR2 sequences are SGHTA and FQGTGA. V dropped 2 bases and J dropped 3 bases, with 10 bases sitting between them. The CDR3 nucleotides are TGTGCCAGCAGCTTACAGGGGTTGGACACTGAAGCTTTCTTT. As protein: CASSLQGLDTEAFF.

This clonotype has ten or more counts. The V and J genes are TRBV5-1 and TRBJ2-1; 15 positions match TRBD2. In germline, CDR1 is SGHRS, CDR2 YFSETQ. CDR3 length equals 18 residues. The J segment lost 1 base and the V segment lost 4 bases, leaving 6 bases of the junction unmatched. Here the CDR3 DNA reads TGCGCCAGCAGCCAGGGACTAGCGGGGGGCCGGTCCTACAATGAGCAGTTCTTC. It codes for CASSQGLAGGRSYNEQFF.

This clonotype appeared many times. This chain connects TRBV9 to TRBJ2-7, with 8 positions matching TRBD1. The CDR3 loop spans 14 amino acids. Germline assignment: CDR1 SGDLS and CDR2 YYNGEE. Trimming cost V 4 bases and J 6 bases; bases outside gene matches: 9. In DNA form, the CDR3 reads TGTGCCAGCAGCATCGGACAGGGTTCACCCGAGCAGTACTTC. Translating it yields CASSIGQGSPEQYF. The whole variable domain, remainder taken from reference TRBV9 and TRBJ2-7, is DSGVTQTPKHLITATGQRVTLRCSPRSGDLSVYWYQQSLDQGLQFLIQYYNGEERAKGNILERFSAQQFPDLHSELNLSSLELGDSALYFCASSIGQGSPEQYFGPGTRLTVT.